A selection of T cell receptor beta chains follows, all from one sample in a study of blood T cell repertoires in COVID-19. Clones were sequenced by immunoSEQ multiplex PCR, and TCRdb holds only the in-frame ones, with some missing. The sample holds around 30,000 clones, about 89% seen once. Sequencing was carried out using peripheral blood. Source of these receptors: a woman between 40 and 55 years old with active or convalescent COVID-19. Each CDR3 is given with its conserved first and last residue.

j_call v_call cdr3_aa
TRBJ2-1 TRBV24-1 CATSVEGYNEQFF
TRBJ1-5 TRBV27 CASSLEGGAGAPARPQHF
TRBJ2-2 TRBV7-6 CASSTGTSGISGGELFF
TRBJ2-7 TRBV5-1 CASSLTGGATLGPYEQYF
TRBJ1-6 TRBV6-2/TRBV6-3 CASSYGGPTQGLYNSPLHF
TRBJ2-5 TRBV6-1 CASSSQTSGDETQYF
TRBJ2-1 TRBV2 CASSDEEHEQFF
TRBJ1-6 TRBV18 CASSPRDSPRLSPLHF
TRBJ2-3 TRBV2 CASSERGQGADTQYF
TRBJ2-1 TRBV7-2 CASSLGGTSVDEQFF
TRBJ2-6 TRBV19 CASTIRSPIPGANVLTF
TRBJ1-5 TRBV2 CASSVERNQPQHF
TRBJ2-7 TRBV27 CASSFRGTSPVEQYF
TRBJ1-5 TRBV30 CAWSGSEGQPQHF
TRBJ2-7 TRBV2 CASWQGQTYEQYF
TRBJ1-1 TRBV10-3 CATRPELTEAFF
TRBJ2-6 TRBV14 CASSQGAPGANVLTF
TRBJ2-7 TRBV18 CASSPQGSLTEQYF
TRBJ1-1 TRBV27 CASSKQTGEAFF
TRBJ1-3 TRBV18 CASSPLGEAPGNTIYF
TRBJ2-7 TRBV5-1 CASSELAGSSYEQYF
TRBJ2-7 TRBV10-3 CAISPPGTGAYEQYF
TRBJ1-2 TRBV19 CASSTGGINYGYTF
TRBJ2-7 TRBV10-1 CASSDIGEEGEQYF
TRBJ2-4 TRBV19 CASSILETGLAKNIQYF
TRBJ2-5 TRBV7-2 CASTLGGGAGETQYF
TRBJ1-6 TRBV23-1 CASSWGQGLSYNHF
TRBJ2-7 TRBV5-6 CASSSDTYEQYF
TRBJ2-1 TRBV19 CASSRIGDLGVNEQFF
TRBJ1-2 TRBV10-3 CAISTGFGYTF
TRBJ2-5 TRBV5-4 CASSLGLAGTETQYF
TRBJ1-6 TRBV6-6 CASSGTGLHNSPLHF